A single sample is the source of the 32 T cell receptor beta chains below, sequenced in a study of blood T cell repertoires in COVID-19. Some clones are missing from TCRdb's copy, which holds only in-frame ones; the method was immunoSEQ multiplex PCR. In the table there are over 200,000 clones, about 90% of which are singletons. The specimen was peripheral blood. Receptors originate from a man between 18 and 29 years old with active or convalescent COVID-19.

CDR3 sequence: CATSRVRTPSQPQHF. CDR3 in DNA: TGTGCCACCAGCAGAGTAAGGACACCAAGTCAGCCCCAGCATTTT. The rearrangement uses TRBV15 and TRBJ1-5, with TRBD1 as a possible D gene (5 bases). The CDR3 consists of 15 residues. Trimming took 1 base from V and 6 from J, leaving 13 bases between them. From germline, CDR1 is LNHNV and CDR2 YYDKDF (reference sequence).

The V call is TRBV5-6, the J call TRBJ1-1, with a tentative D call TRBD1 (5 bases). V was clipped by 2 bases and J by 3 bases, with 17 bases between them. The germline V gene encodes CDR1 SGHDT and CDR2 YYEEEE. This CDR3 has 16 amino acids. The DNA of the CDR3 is TGTGCCAGCAGCTTCCCGGGTAGGGGCTCGGACACTGAAGCTTTCTTT. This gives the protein CASSFPGRGSDTEAFF.

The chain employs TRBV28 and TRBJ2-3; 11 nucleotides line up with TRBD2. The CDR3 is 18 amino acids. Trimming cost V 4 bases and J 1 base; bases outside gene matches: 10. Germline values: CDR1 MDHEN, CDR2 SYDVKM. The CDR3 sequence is CASSSPPPLAGGTDTQYF. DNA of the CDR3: TGTGCCAGCAGTTCACCGCCCCCACTAGCGGGGGGCACAGATACGCAGTATTTT. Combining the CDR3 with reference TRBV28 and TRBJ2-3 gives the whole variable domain DVKVTQSSRYLVKRTGEKVFLECVQDMDHENMFWYRQDPGLGLRLIYFSYDVKMKEKGDIPEGYSVSREKKERFSLILESASTNQTSMYLCASSSPPPLAGGTDTQYFGPGTRLTVL.

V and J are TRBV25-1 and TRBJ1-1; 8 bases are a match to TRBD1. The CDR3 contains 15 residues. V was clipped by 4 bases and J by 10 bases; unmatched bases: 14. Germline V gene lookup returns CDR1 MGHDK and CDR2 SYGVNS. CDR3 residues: CASSGGSGQAVLAFF. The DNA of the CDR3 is TGTGCCAGCAGTGGTGGATCGGGACAGGCGGTGTTAGCTTTCTTT.

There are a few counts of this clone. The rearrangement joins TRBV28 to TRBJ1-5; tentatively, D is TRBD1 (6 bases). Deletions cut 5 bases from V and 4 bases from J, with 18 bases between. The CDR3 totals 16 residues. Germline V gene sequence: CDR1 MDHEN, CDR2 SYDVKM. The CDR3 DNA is TGTGCCAGCAGTGTCCCAGCCGGACAGCAGAATCAGCCCCAGCATTTT. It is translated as CASSVPAGQQNQPQHF.

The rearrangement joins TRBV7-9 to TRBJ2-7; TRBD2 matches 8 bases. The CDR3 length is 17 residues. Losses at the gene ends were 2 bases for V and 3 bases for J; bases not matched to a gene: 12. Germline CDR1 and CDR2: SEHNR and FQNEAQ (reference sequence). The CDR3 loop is CASSLSSTGTSRYEQYF. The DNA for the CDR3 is TGTGCCAGCAGCTTAAGTTCGACCGGGACTAGTCGCTACGAGCAGTACTTC.

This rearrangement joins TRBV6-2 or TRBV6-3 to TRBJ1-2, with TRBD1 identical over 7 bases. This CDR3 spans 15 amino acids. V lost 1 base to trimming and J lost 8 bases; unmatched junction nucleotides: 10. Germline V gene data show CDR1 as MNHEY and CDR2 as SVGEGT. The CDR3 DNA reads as TGTGCCAGCAGTTACTGGGGCAGGGGGTCGGAAGGCTACACCTTC. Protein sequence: CASSYWGRGSEGYTF.

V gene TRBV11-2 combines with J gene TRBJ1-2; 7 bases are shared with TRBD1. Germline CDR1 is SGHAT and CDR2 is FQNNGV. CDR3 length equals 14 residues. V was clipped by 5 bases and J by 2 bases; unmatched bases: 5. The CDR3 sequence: CASSHTTGNYGYTF. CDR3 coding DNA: TGTGCCAGCAGCCACACGACAGGGAACTATGGCTACACCTTC.

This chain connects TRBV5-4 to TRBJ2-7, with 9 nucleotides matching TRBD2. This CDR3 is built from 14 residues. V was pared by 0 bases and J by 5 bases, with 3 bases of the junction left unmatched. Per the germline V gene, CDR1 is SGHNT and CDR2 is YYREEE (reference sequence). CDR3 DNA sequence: TGTGCCAGCAGCTTGGATGGACTAGCGCACGAGCAGTACTTC. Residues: CASSLDGLAHEQYF.

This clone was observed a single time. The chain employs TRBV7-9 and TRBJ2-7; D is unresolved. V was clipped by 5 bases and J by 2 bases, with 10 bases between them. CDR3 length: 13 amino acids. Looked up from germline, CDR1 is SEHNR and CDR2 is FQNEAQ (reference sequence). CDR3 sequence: CASSIGGPYEQYF. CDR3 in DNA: TGTGCCAGCAGCATAGGTGGCCCCTACGAGCAGTACTTC.

CDR3 in DNA: TGTGCCAGCAGCCGTACAGGGCTGTACGAGCAGTACTTC. Protein product: CASSRTGLYEQYF. The chain combines TRBV13 with TRBJ2-7, with D possibly matching TRBD1 (6 bases). The CDR3 covers 13 residues. Trimming stripped 5 bases from V and 4 bases from J, with 12 bases between. CDR1 is PRHDT, CDR2 FYEKMQ, per germline (reference sequence).

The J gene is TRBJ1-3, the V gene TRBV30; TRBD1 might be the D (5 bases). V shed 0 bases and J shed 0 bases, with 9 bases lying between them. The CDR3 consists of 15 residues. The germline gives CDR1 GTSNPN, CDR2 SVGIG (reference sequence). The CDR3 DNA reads TGTGCCTGGAGTGTAGACAGCTACTCTGGAAACACCATATATTTT. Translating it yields CAWSVDSYSGNTIYF.

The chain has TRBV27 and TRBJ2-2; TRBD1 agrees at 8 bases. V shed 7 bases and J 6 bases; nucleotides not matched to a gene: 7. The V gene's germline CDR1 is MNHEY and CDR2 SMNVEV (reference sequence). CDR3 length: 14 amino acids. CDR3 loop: CASTTGAVPGELFF. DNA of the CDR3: TGTGCCAGCACGACAGGGGCCGTTCCCGGGGAGCTGTTTTTT.

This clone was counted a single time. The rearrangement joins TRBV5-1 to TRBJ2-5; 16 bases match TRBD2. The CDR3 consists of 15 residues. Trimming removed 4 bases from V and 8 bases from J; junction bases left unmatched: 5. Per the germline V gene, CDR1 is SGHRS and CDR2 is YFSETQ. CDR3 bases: TGCGCCAGCAGCGCCGGGACTAGCGGGAGGGCCACCCAGTACTTC. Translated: CASSAGTSGRATQYF.

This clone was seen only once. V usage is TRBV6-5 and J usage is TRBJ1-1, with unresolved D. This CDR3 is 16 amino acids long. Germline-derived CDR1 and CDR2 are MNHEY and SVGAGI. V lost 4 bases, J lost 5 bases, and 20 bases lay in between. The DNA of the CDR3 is TGTGCCAGCAGTTCCGGCGACTATCGGTTATTAACTGAAGCTTTCTTT. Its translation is CASSSGDYRLLTEAFF.

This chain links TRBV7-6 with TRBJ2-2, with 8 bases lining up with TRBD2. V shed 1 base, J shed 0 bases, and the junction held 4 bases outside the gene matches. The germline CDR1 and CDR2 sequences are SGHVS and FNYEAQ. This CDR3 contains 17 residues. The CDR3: CASSLVSGDTNTGELFF. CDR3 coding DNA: TGTGCCAGCAGCTTAGTTAGCGGGGATACGAACACCGGGGAGCTGTTTTTT. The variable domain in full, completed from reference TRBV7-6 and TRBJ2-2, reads GAGVSQSPRYKVTKRGQDVALRCDPISGHVSLYWYRQALGQGPEFLTYFNYEAQQDKSGLPNDRFSAERPEGSISTLTIQRTEQRDSAMYRCASSLVSGDTNTGELFFGEGSRLTVL.

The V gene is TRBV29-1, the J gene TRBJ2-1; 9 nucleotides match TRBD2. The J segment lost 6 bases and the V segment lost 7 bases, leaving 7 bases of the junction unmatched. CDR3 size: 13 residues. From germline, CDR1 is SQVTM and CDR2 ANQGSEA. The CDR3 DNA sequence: TGCAGCGCAGGGACTAGCATGGGCAATGAGCAGTTCTTC. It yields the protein CSAGTSMGNEQFF.

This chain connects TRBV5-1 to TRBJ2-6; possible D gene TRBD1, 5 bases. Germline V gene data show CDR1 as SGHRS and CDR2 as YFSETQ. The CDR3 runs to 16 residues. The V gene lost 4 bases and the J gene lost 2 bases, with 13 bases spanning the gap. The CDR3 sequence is CASSLMQGAGANVLTF. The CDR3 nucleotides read TGCGCCAGCAGCCTGATGCAGGGTGCTGGGGCCAACGTCCTGACTTTC.

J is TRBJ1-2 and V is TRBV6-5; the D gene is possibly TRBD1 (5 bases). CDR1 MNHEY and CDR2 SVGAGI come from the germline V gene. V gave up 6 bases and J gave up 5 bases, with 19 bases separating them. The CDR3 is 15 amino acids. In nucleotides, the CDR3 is TGTGCCAGCAGGGCCCTCACAGGCGGGATATATGGCTACACCTTC. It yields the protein CASRALTGGIYGYTF.

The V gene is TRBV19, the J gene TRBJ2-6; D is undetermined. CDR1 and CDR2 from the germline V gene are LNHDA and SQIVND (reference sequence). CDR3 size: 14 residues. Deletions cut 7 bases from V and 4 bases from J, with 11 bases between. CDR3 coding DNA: TGTGCCAGTAACTACGGTGCCGGGGCCAACGTCCTGACTTTC. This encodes CASNYGAGANVLTF.

For the CDR3, the DNA is TGTGCCAGCAGCCAGGGAGGGGGAAACACTGAAGCTTTCTTT. Its translation is CASSQGGGNTEAFF. The V call is TRBV3-1 (or the pseudogene TRBV3-2), the J call TRBJ1-1; D is perhaps TRBD1 (6 bases). V was shortened by 3 bases and J by 2 bases, with 10 bases between the two germline ends. The V gene's germline CDR1 is LGHDT and CDR2 YNNKEL (reference sequence). There are 14 residues in the CDR3.

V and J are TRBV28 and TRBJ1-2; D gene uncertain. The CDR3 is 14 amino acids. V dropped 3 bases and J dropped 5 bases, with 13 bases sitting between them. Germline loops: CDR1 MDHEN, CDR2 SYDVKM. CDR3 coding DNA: TGTGCCAGCAGTTTCCGCGGCTACTATTATGGCTACACCTTC. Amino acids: CASSFRGYYYGYTF.

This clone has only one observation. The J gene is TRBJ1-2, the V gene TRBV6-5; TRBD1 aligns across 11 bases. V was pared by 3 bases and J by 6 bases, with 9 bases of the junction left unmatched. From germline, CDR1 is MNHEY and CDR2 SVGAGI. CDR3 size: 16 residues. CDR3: CASSYGQGALIDGYTF. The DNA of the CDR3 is TGTGCCAGCAGTTATGGACAGGGGGCGTTAATTGATGGCTACACCTTC.

CDR3 in amino acids: CASSQVSRLTPLHF. CDR3 coding DNA: TGCGCCAGCAGCCAAGTGAGTCGCCTAACACCCCTCCACTTT. The rearrangement links TRBV4-1 to TRBJ1-6, with D uncertain. Between the trimmed V and J ends, which lost 1 base and 11 bases, there was a span of 12 bases. Germline CDR1 MGHRA, CDR2 YSYEKL. The CDR3 is made up of 14 amino acids.

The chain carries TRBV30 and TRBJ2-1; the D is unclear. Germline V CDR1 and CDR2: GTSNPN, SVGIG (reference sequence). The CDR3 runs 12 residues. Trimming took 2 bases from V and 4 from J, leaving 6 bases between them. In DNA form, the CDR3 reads TGTGCCTGGAGTCCCCTTTACAATGAGCAGTTCTTC. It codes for CAWSPLYNEQFF.

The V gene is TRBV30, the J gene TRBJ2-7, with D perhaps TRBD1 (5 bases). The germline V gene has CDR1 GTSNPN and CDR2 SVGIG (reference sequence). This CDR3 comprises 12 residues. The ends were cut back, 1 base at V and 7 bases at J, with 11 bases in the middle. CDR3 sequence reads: CAWSAQGWEQYF. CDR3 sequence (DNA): TGTGCCTGGAGTGCGCAGGGATGGGAGCAGTACTTC.

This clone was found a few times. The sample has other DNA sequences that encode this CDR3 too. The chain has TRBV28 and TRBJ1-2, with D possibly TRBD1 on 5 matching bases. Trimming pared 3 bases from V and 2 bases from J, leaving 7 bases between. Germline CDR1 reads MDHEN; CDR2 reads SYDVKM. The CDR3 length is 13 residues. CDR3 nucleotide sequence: TGTGCCAGCAGTTTGGGGGGGAACTATGGCTACACCTTC. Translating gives CASSLGGNYGYTF.

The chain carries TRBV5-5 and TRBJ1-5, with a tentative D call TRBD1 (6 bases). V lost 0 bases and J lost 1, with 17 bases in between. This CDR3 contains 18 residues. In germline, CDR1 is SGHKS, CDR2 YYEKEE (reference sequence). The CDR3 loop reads CASSLVSWVGQSNQPQHF. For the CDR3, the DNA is TGTGCCAGCAGCTTGGTTTCGTGGGTCGGACAGAGCAATCAGCCCCAGCATTTT.

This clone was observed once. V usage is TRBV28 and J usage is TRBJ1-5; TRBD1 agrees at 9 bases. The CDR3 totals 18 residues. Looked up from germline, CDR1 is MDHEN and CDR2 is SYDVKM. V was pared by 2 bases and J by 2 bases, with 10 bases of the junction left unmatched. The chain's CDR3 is CASSLVDRGASGNQPQHF. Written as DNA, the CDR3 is TGTGCCAGCAGTTTAGTGGACAGGGGCGCCTCGGGCAATCAGCCCCAGCATTTT.

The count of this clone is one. The CDR3 reads CACLLGTAAHYNSPLHF. Here the CDR3 DNA reads TGTGCCTGCCTTCTTGGGACAGCCGCTCACTATAATTCACCCCTCCACTTT. This chain uses TRBV30 with TRBJ1-6; 7 nucleotides line up with TRBD1. Germline CDR1 GTSNPN, CDR2 SVGIG (reference sequence). V shed 6 bases and J 3 bases; nucleotides not matched to a gene: 14. The CDR3 loop spans 17 amino acids.

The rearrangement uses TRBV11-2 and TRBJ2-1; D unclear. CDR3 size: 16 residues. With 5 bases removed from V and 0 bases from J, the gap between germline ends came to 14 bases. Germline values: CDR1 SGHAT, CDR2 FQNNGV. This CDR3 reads CASSPPTEYSYNEQFF. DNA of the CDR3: TGTGCCAGCAGCCCACCAACAGAGTACTCCTACAATGAGCAGTTCTTC.

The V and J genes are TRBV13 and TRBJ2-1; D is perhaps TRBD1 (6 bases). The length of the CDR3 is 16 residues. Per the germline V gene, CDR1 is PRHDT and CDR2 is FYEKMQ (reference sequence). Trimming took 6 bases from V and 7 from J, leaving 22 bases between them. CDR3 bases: TGTGCCAGCAGACACCGCACAGGGAGATTAGGGAATGAGCAGTTCTTC. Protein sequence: CASRHRTGRLGNEQFF.